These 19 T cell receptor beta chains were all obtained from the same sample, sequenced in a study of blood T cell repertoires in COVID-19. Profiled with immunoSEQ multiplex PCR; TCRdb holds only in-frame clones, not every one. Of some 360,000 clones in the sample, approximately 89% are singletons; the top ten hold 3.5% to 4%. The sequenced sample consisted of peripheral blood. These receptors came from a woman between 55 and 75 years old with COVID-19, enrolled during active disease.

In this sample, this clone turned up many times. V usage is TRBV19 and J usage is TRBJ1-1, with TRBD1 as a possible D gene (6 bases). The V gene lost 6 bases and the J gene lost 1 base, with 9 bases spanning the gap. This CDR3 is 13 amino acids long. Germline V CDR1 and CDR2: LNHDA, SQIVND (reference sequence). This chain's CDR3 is CASRTGQNTEAFF. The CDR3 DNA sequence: TGTGCCAGTAGAACAGGGCAGAACACTGAAGCTTTCTTT.

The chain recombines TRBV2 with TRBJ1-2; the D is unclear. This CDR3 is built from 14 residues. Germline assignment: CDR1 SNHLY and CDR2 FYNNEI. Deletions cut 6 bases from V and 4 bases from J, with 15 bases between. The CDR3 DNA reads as TGTGCCAGCAGCGCAGACGGAGCATTCTATGGCTACACCTTC. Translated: CASSADGAFYGYTF. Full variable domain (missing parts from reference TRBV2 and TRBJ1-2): EPEVTQTPSHQVTQMGQEVILRCVPISNHLYFYWYRQILGQKVEFLVSFYNNEISEKSEIFDDQFSVERPDGSNFTLKIRSTKLEDSAMYFCASSADGAFYGYTFGSGTRLTVV.

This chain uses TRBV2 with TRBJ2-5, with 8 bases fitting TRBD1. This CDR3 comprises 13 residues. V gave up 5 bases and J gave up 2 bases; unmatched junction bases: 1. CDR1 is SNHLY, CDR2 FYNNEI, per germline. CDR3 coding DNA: TGTGCCAGCAGTAACAGGGGGCAAGAGACCCAGTACTTC. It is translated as CASSNRGQETQYF.

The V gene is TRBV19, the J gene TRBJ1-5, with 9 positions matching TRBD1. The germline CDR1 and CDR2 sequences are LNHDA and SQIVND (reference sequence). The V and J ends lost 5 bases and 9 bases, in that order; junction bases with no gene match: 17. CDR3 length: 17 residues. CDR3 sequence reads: CASSLGYRGPLKRPQHF. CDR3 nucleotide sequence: TGTGCCAGTAGTCTGGGTTACAGGGGGCCCCTAAAACGGCCCCAGCATTTT. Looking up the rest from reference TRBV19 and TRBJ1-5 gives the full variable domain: DGGITQSPKYLFRKEGQNVTLSCEQNLNHDAMYWYRQDPGQGLRLIYYSQIVNDFQKGDIAEGYSVSREKKESFPLTVTSAQKNPTAFYLCASSLGYRGPLKRPQHFGDGTRLSIL.

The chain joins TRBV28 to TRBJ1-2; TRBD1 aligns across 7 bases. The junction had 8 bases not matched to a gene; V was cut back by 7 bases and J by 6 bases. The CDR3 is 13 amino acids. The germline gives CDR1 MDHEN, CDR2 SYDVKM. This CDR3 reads CASIGGQTHGYTF. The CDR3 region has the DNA TGTGCCAGCATTGGGGGACAGACGCATGGCTACACCTTC.

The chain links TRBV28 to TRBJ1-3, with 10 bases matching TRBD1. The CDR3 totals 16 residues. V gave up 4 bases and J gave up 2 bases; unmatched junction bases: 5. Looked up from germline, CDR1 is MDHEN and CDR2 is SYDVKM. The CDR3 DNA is TGTGCCAGCAGTTCCTCCGGGACAGGGGCTGGAAACACCATATATTTT. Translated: CASSSSGTGAGNTIYF.

In DNA form, the CDR3 reads TGTGCCAGCAGCGAGGGACTAGCGGTGGCAGATACGCAGTATTTT. It is translated as CASSEGLAVADTQYF. The chain has TRBV9 and TRBJ2-3; 11 nucleotides match TRBD2. With 3 bases clipped from V and 4 bases from J, the junction kept 4 bases outside the gene matches. Germline V gene data show CDR1 as SGDLS and CDR2 as YYNGEE. The CDR3 contains 15 residues. Full variable domain (missing parts from reference TRBV9 and TRBJ2-3): DSGVTQTPKHLITATGQRVTLRCSPRSGDLSVYWYQQSLDQGLQFLIQYYNGEERAKGNILERFSAQQFPDLHSELNLSSLELGDSALYFCASSEGLAVADTQYFGPGTRLTVL.

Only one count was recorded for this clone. CDR3 region: CASSQRDGELFF. The CDR3 bases are TGTGCCAGCAGCCAACGAGACGGGGAGCTGTTTTTT. The rearrangement joins TRBV4-2 to TRBJ2-2; D is undetermined. Trimming took 2 bases from V and 7 from J, leaving 5 bases between them. Germline V gives CDR1 LGHNA, CDR2 YNFKEQ. The CDR3 totals 12 residues.

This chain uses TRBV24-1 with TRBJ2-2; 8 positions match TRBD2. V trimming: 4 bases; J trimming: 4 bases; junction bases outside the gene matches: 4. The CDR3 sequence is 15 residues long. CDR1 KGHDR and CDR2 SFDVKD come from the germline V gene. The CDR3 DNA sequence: TGTGCCACCAGTGACCCCGGGACTAGCACCGGGGAGCTGTTTTTT. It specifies CATSDPGTSTGELFF.

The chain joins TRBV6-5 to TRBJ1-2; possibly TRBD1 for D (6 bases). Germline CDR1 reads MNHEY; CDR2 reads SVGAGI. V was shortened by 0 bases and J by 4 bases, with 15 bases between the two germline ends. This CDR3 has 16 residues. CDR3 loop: CASSYSGQGRSYGYTF. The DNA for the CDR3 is TGTGCCAGCAGTTACTCTGGGCAGGGGCGAAGCTATGGCTACACCTTC.

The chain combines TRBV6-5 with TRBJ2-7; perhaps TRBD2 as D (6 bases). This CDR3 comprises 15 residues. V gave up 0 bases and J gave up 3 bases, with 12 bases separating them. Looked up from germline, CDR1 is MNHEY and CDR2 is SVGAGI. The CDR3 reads CASSYSPAGGYEQYF. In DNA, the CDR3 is TGTGCCAGCAGTTACTCGCCGGCCGGGGGCTACGAGCAGTACTTC.

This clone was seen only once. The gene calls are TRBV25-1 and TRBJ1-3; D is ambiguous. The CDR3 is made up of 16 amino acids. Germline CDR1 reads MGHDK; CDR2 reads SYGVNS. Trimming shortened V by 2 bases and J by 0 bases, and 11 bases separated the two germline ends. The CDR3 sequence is CASSEGLPRSGNTIYF. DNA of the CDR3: TGTGCCAGCAGTGAAGGCCTTCCCCGCTCTGGAAACACCATATATTTT.

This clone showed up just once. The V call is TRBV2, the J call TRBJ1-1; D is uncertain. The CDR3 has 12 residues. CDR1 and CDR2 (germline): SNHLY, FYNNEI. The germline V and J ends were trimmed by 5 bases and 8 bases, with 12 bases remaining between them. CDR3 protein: CASSRSGVEAFF. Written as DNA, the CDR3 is TGTGCCAGCAGTCGTAGCGGGGTCGAAGCTTTCTTT.

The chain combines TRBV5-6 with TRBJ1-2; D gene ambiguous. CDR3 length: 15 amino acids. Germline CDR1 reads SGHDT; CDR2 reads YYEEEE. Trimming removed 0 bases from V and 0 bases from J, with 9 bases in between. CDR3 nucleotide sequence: TGTGCCAGCAGCTTGGTAGCGTATCCTAACTATGGCTACACCTTC. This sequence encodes CASSLVAYPNYGYTF. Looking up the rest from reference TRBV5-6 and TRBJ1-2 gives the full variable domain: DAGVTQSPTHLIKTRGQQVTLRCSPKSGHDTVSWYQQALGQGPQFIFQYYEEEERQRGNFPDRFSGHQFPNYSSELNVNALLLGDSALYLCASSLVAYPNYGYTFGSGTRLTVV.

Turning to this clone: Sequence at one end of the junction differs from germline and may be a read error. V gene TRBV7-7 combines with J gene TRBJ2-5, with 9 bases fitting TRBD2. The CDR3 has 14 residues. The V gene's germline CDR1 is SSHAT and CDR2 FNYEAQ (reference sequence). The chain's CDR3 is CASSSAGTSETQYF. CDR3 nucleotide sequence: TGTGCTAGCAGCTCCGCCGGGACTAGCGAGACCCAGTACTTC. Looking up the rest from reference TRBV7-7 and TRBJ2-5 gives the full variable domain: GAGVSQSPRYKVTKRGQDVTLRCDPISSHATLYWYQQALGQGPEFLTYFNYEAQPDKSGLPSDRFSAERPEGSISTLTIQRTEQRDSAMYRCASSSAGTSETQYFGPGTRLLVL.

This CDR3 reads CASRRDRAFNEQFF. In DNA, the CDR3 is TGTGCCAGCAGGCGGGACAGGGCATTCAATGAGCAGTTCTTC. V is TRBV6-5 and J is TRBJ2-1; 9 bases agree with TRBD1. The junction had 6 bases not matched to a gene; V was cut back by 6 bases and J by 6 bases. CDR1 MNHEY and CDR2 SVGAGI come from the germline V gene. The CDR3 is made up of 14 amino acids.

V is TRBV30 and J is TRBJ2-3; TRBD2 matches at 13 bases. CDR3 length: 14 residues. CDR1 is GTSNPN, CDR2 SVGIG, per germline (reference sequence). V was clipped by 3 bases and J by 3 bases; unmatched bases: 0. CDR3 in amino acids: CAWRTSGGTDTQYF. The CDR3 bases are TGTGCCTGGAGGACTAGCGGGGGGACAGATACGCAGTATTTT. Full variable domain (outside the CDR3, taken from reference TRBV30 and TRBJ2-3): SQTIHQWPATLVQPVGSPLSLECTVEGTSNPNLYWYRQAAGRGLQLLFYSVGIGQISSEVPQNLSASRPQDRQFILSSKKLLLSDSGFYLCAWRTSGGTDTQYFGPGTRLTVL.

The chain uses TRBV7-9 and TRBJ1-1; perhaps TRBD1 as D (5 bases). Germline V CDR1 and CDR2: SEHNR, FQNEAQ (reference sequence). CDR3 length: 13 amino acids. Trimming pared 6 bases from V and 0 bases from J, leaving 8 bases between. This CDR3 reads CASRRQLNTEAFF. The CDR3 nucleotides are TGTGCCAGCAGGCGACAGTTGAACACTGAAGCTTTCTTT. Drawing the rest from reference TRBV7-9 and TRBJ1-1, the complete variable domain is DTGVSQNPRHKITKRGQNVTFRCDPISEHNRLYWYRQTLGQGPEFLTYFQNEAQLEKSRLLSDRFSAERPKGSFSTLEIQRTEQGDSAMYLCASRRQLNTEAFFGQGTRLTVV.

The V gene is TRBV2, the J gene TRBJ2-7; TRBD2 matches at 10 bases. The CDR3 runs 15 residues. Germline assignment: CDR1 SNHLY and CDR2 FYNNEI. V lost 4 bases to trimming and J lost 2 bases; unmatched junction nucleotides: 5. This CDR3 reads CASSVGLAVTYEQYF. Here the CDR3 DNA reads TGTGCCAGCAGTGTAGGACTAGCGGTTACCTACGAGCAGTACTTC.